These T cell receptor beta chains were read from a single sample in a study of blood T cells in healthy people across ages. TCRdb used MiXCR to reprocess the 5' RACE reads, holding one entry per CDR3 protein. The data show about 1.4 million distinct CDR3 sequences, 59% seen once. Sequencing was carried out using blood. These receptors were taken from a man between 18 and 35 years old in good health. CDR3s include the opening cysteine and the closing phenylalanine or tryptophan. Each record gives: clone size, D gene, V gene, J gene, CDR3 DNA, CDR3 protein. A D gene is named only where the DNA matches it firmly. Size tells how often a clone was seen (once, few, many) or the class of an expanded clone, and some rows leave it out.

abundance: .
d_gene: .
v_gene: TRBV6-2/TRBV6-3
j_gene: TRBJ2-3
CDR3nt: TGTGCCAGCACCACCGTTTCGGCCCCCTTCGGCACAGATACGCAGTATTTT
CDR3aa: CASTTVSAPFGTDTQYF

abundance: few
d_gene: .
v_gene: TRBV6-2/TRBV6-3
j_gene: TRBJ1-2
CDR3nt: TGTGCCAGCAGTTACGACTATGGCTACACCTTC
CDR3aa: CASSYDYGYTF

abundance: .
d_gene: .
v_gene: TRBV7-7
j_gene: TRBJ2-5
CDR3nt: TGTGCCAGCAGCTTTTATCCAGCAGGGGGGGAAGAGACCCAGTACTTC
CDR3aa: CASSFYPAGGEETQYF

abundance: few
d_gene: TRBD2
v_gene: TRBV4-1
j_gene: TRBJ2-7
CDR3nt: TGCGCCAGCAGCCAAGATCCTAGCGGGAGTATCTACGAGCAGTACTTC
CDR3aa: CASSQDPSGSIYEQYF

abundance: .
d_gene: .
v_gene: TRBV4-1
j_gene: TRBJ2-3
CDR3nt: TGCGCCAGCAGCCGTCCAGGGGCTAGCACAGATACGCAGTATTTT
CDR3aa: CASSRPGASTDTQYF

abundance: .
d_gene: .
v_gene: TRBV10-3
j_gene: TRBJ2-3
CDR3nt: TGTGCCATCAGTGACACAGGGACCACAGATACGCAGTATTTT
CDR3aa: CAISDTGTTDTQYF

abundance: once
d_gene: .
v_gene: TRBV4-3
j_gene: TRBJ2-5
CDR3nt: TGCGCCAGCAGCCAAGATTGGGCTAGCTGGGAGACCCAGTACTTC
CDR3aa: CASSQDWASWETQYF

abundance: .
d_gene: TRBD2
v_gene: TRBV15
j_gene: TRBJ2-1
CDR3nt: TGTGCCACCAGCGATAGCGGGAGGGACCCAGAGACCCAGTTCTTC
CDR3aa: CATSDSGRDPETQFF

abundance: .
d_gene: .
v_gene: TRBV11-2
j_gene: TRBJ2-7
CDR3nt: TGTGCCAGCAGCCCCTATGGGGCGGTCTCCTACGAGCAGTACTTC
CDR3aa: CASSPYGAVSYEQYF

abundance: .
d_gene: TRBD1
v_gene: TRBV9
j_gene: TRBJ1-2
CDR3nt: TGTGCCAGCAGCGTAGCGTCAGGGGGCGATGGCTACACCTTC
CDR3aa: CASSVASGGDGYTF

abundance: .
d_gene: .
v_gene: TRBV9
j_gene: TRBJ2-5
CDR3nt: TGTGCCAGCAGTAACAACCACCAAGAGACCCAGTACTTC
CDR3aa: CASSNNHQETQYF

abundance: few
d_gene: .
v_gene: TRBV10-3
j_gene: TRBJ2-5
CDR3nt: TGTGCCATCAGCAGAGATCTCCAAGAGACCCAGTACTTC
CDR3aa: CAISRDLQETQYF

abundance: .
d_gene: .
v_gene: TRBV10-1
j_gene: TRBJ2-7
CDR3nt: TGCGCCAGCAGTGTGGGCAGGGTTTCCGAGCAGTACTTC
CDR3aa: CASSVGRVSEQYF

abundance: .
d_gene: .
v_gene: TRBV20-1
j_gene: TRBJ2-1
CDR3nt: TGCAGTGCTAGGGGGCCTCTAGTGAACAATGAGCAGTTCTTC
CDR3aa: CSARGPLVNNEQFF

abundance: .
d_gene: .
v_gene: TRBV5-1
j_gene: TRBJ2-7
CDR3nt: TGCGCCAGCAGCAACGGGCCAAGACCCTACTACGAGCAGTACTTC
CDR3aa: CASSNGPRPYYEQYF

abundance: .
d_gene: .
v_gene: TRBV5-1
j_gene: TRBJ1-1
CDR3nt: TGCGCCAGCAGCCATGGGGGTCAGGGCAAAATGAACACTGAAGCTTTCTTT
CDR3aa: CASSHGGQGKMNTEAFF

abundance: .
d_gene: TRBD1
v_gene: TRBV12-3/TRBV12-4
j_gene: TRBJ1-2
CDR3nt: TGTGCCAGCAGTTTGATCCAACAGGGGTCGTTCGGCTACACCTTC
CDR3aa: CASSLIQQGSFGYTF

abundance: .
d_gene: .
v_gene: TRBV11-2
j_gene: TRBJ2-5
CDR3nt: TGTGCCAGCAGCTTAGATGAGAGGGGTTTAGAGACCCAGTACTTC
CDR3aa: CASSLDERGLETQYF

abundance: few
d_gene: .
v_gene: TRBV4-2
j_gene: TRBJ2-7
CDR3nt: TGTGCCAGCAGCCACGAAGGACAGCACTACGAGCAGTACTTC
CDR3aa: CASSHEGQHYEQYF

abundance: .
d_gene: TRBD1
v_gene: TRBV29-1
j_gene: TRBJ2-1
CDR3nt: TGCAGCTCCCACAGGGGGAACGACAATGAGCAGTTCTTC
CDR3aa: CSSHRGNDNEQFF

abundance: .
d_gene: .
v_gene: TRBV5-1
j_gene: TRBJ2-1
CDR3nt: TGCGCCAGCAGCTTGGTAGGGGTTAGCGAGCAGTTCTTC
CDR3aa: CASSLVGVSEQFF

abundance: once
d_gene: .
v_gene: TRBV20-1
j_gene: TRBJ1-4
CDR3nt: TGCAGTGCTGAATCGGACGGGCTTGGAGAACTGTTTTTT
CDR3aa: CSAESDGLGELFF

abundance: .
d_gene: .
v_gene: TRBV20-1
j_gene: TRBJ2-7
CDR3nt: TGCAGTGCTAGAGACTACAATTACTACGAGCAGTACTTC
CDR3aa: CSARDYNYYEQYF

abundance: .
d_gene: .
v_gene: TRBV6-6
j_gene: TRBJ1-1
CDR3nt: TGTGCCAGCAGCTTTGATTACAGGAACACTGAAGCTTTCTTT
CDR3aa: CASSFDYRNTEAFF

abundance: once
d_gene: .
v_gene: TRBV12-5
j_gene: TRBJ2-7
CDR3nt: TGTGCTAGTGGTTTAGGGGGTGTCTATTCCTACGAGCAGTACTTC
CDR3aa: CASGLGGVYSYEQYF

abundance: few
d_gene: .
v_gene: TRBV7-9
j_gene: TRBJ2-7
CDR3nt: TGTGCCAGCAGCCAGGGGACTGGGAGCTCCTACAATGAGCAGTACTTC
CDR3aa: CASSQGTGSSYNEQYF

abundance: few
d_gene: .
v_gene: TRBV5-1
j_gene: TRBJ1-1
CDR3nt: TGCGCCAGCAGCTTGGGCGGAGACAGTACGGCTTTCTTT
CDR3aa: CASSLGGDSTAFF

abundance: .
d_gene: .
v_gene: TRBV20-1
j_gene: TRBJ1-2
CDR3nt: TGCAGTGCCCAACCCAGGGACTATGGCTACACCTTC
CDR3aa: CSAQPRDYGYTF

abundance: .
d_gene: TRBD2
v_gene: TRBV20-1
j_gene: TRBJ2-3
CDR3nt: TGCAGTGCTAGAGGGGCTAGCGGTCGGGGCACAGATACGCAGTATTTT
CDR3aa: CSARGASGRGTDTQYF

abundance: .
d_gene: .
v_gene: TRBV2
j_gene: TRBJ1-5
CDR3nt: TGTGCCAGCAGTGGACAGTTATATAGCAATCAGCCCCAGCATTTT
CDR3aa: CASSGQLYSNQPQHF

abundance: .
d_gene: .
v_gene: TRBV20-1
j_gene: TRBJ2-5
CDR3nt: TGCAGTGCTAGGGGGGCTGGGGAGGGAGAGACCCAGTACTTC
CDR3aa: CSARGAGEGETQYF

abundance: .
d_gene: .
v_gene: TRBV3-1
j_gene: TRBJ2-5
CDR3nt: TGTGCCAGCTCCGTGAGGTACCAAGAGACCCAGTACTTC
CDR3aa: CASSVRYQETQYF

abundance: once
d_gene: .
v_gene: TRBV27
j_gene: TRBJ1-6
CDR3nt: TGTGCCAGCAGTTTAGCGGACCCGCGCTCCTATAATTCACCCCTCCACTTT
CDR3aa: CASSLADPRSYNSPLHF

abundance: few
d_gene: .
v_gene: TRBV4-2
j_gene: TRBJ2-1
CDR3nt: TGTGCCAGCAGCCAATCGGACGCCGACAATGAGCAGTTCTTC
CDR3aa: CASSQSDADNEQFF

abundance: many
d_gene: .
v_gene: TRBV4-2
j_gene: TRBJ2-7
CDR3nt: TGTGCCAGCAGCCAAGAGGCAGGACTATGGTCTGGGCAGTACTTC
CDR3aa: CASSQEAGLWSGQYF

abundance: .
d_gene: .
v_gene: TRBV20-1
j_gene: TRBJ1-2
CDR3nt: TGCAGTGCTAGAGCCGGCAGGGCGGAGAACTATGGCTACACCTTC
CDR3aa: CSARAGRAENYGYTF

abundance: .
d_gene: TRBD2
v_gene: TRBV27
j_gene: TRBJ2-1
CDR3nt: TGTGCCAGCAGTTTATCCACTAGCGGGAACAATGAGCAGTTCTTC
CDR3aa: CASSLSTSGNNEQFF

abundance: .
d_gene: .
v_gene: TRBV6-6
j_gene: TRBJ2-6
CDR3nt: TGTGCCAGCAGCCACGGAGGGAACCCCTCTGGGGCCAACGTCCTGACTTTC
CDR3aa: CASSHGGNPSGANVLTF

abundance: few
d_gene: .
v_gene: TRBV10-1
j_gene: TRBJ1-6
CDR3nt: TGCGCCACCACGTTCACCCGGGTCGGAACCAATTCACCCCTCCACTTT
CDR3aa: CATTFTRVGTNSPLHF

abundance: .
d_gene: TRBD1
v_gene: TRBV7-9
j_gene: TRBJ2-6
CDR3nt: TGTGCCAGCAGCTCAGACAGGGGGACTGGGGCCAACGTCCTGACTTTC
CDR3aa: CASSSDRGTGANVLTF

abundance: .
d_gene: .
v_gene: TRBV6-2/TRBV6-3
j_gene: TRBJ1-5
CDR3nt: TGTGCCAGCAGAACCGGGACAAGGAGCCGGGTCAATCAGCCCCAGCATTTT
CDR3aa: CASRTGTRSRVNQPQHF